This T cell receptor (beta chain) emerged from a study of cytomegalovirus exposure and HLA in healthy donors. Study details: Within an early data release were roughly 90 million unique TCRs drawn from HLA-typed donors. Study-wide findings and caveats: Another analysis was done later, and it associated approximately 17,000 TCR beta sequences with HLA alleles at 0.05 false discovery rate. Serostatus for CMV was the only available immune exposure information.

A word on this clone: Its antigen is not known.

The primer mix had 60 Vbeta and 13 Jbeta primers. Using immunoSEQ multiplex PCR, the repertoire was profiled, and TCRdb retains in-frame clones only, with some absent. The table lists roughly 200,000 clones, just over 75% of them singletons. Germline CDR1 is MGHRA and CDR2 is YSYEKL. This CDR3 region has 16 residues. V was cut by 4 bases and J by 0 bases, with 13 bases left in between. The sequencing input was PBMCs. The V and J genes are TRBV4-1 and TRBJ1-5, with D possibly TRBD1 on 6 matching bases. This receptor was obtained from a woman in her sixties or seventies in good health and CMV-seropositive. Here the CDR3 reads CASSPGVTDSNQPQHF. In DNA form, the CDR3 reads TGCGCCAGCAGCCCAGGGGTAACAGATAGCAATCAGCCCCAGCATTTT.